This is a list of T cell receptor beta chains from one sample in a study of shared clonotypes between healthy human individuals. Sequencing was performed with immunoSEQ multiplex PCR; in TCRdb, only in-frame clones are kept and a portion is missing. Of roughly 1.5 million clones in the sample, approximately 98% were seen once. Sequencing was performed on naive CD4+ T cells sorted from blood. These TCRs come from a man in his thirties or forties in good health. The CDR3 runs from the conserved cysteine through the conserved F or W. The D gene is left open where the match is weak. The size entry is marked missing in some rows and otherwise reads once, few, many or a size class.

D gene: -
V gene: TRBV6-5
clone size: -
J gene: TRBJ1-3
CDR3 protein: CASSYSRNSGNTIYF
CDR3 DNA: TGTGCCAGCAGTTACTCGAGGAACTCTGGAAACACCATATATTTT

D gene: -
V gene: TRBV18
clone size: -
J gene: TRBJ2-1
CDR3 protein: CASSPPNSNNEQFF
CDR3 DNA: TGTGCCAGCTCACCACCGAACTCCAACAATGAGCAGTTCTTC

D gene: -
V gene: TRBV5-1
clone size: -
J gene: TRBJ2-1
CDR3 protein: CASSLVGAYNEQFF
CDR3 DNA: TGCGCCAGCAGCTTGGTGGGGGCTTACAATGAGCAGTTCTTC

D gene: TRBD1
V gene: TRBV7-9
clone size: -
J gene: TRBJ2-7
CDR3 protein: CASSLIPGTGSHEQYF
CDR3 DNA: TGTGCCAGCAGCTTAATCCCCGGGACAGGGTCCCACGAGCAGTACTTC

D gene: TRBD2
V gene: TRBV4-1
clone size: once
J gene: TRBJ2-1
CDR3 protein: CASSQDSGRLYNEQFF
CDR3 DNA: TGCGCCAGCAGCCAAGATAGCGGGAGGTTGTACAATGAGCAGTTCTTC

D gene: TRBD2
V gene: TRBV9
clone size: -
J gene: TRBJ2-1
CDR3 protein: CASSVGLAGGNEQFF
CDR3 DNA: TGTGCCAGCAGCGTAGGTTTAGCGGGAGGTAATGAGCAGTTCTTC

D gene: -
V gene: TRBV28
clone size: -
J gene: TRBJ2-7
CDR3 protein: CASSGQFYEQYF
CDR3 DNA: TGTGCCAGCAGCGGACAGTTCTACGAGCAGTACTTC

D gene: -
V gene: TRBV18
clone size: -
J gene: TRBJ1-1
CDR3 protein: CASSPLKLLNTEAFF
CDR3 DNA: TGTGCCAGCTCACCGCTGAAACTTTTGAACACTGAAGCTTTCTTT

D gene: -
V gene: TRBV20-1
clone size: -
J gene: TRBJ2-7
CDR3 protein: CSARVIYEQYF
CDR3 DNA: TGCAGTGCTAGGGTGATCTACGAGCAGTACTTC

D gene: TRBD1
V gene: TRBV6-5
clone size: -
J gene: TRBJ2-7
CDR3 protein: CASSVTGTGRQYF
CDR3 DNA: TGTGCCAGCAGTGTCACAGGGACAGGGCGGCAGTACTTC

D gene: -
V gene: TRBV28
clone size: -
J gene: TRBJ1-1
CDR3 protein: CASSFPGARAFF
CDR3 DNA: TGTGCCAGCAGTTTCCCAGGGGCGCGGGCTTTCTTT

D gene: TRBD1
V gene: TRBV7-9
clone size: -
J gene: TRBJ2-3
CDR3 protein: CASSFGQGQGSTDTQYF
CDR3 DNA: TGTGCCAGCAGCTTTGGTCAAGGACAGGGCAGCACAGATACGCAGTATTTT

D gene: -
V gene: TRBV5-1
clone size: -
J gene: TRBJ2-3
CDR3 protein: CASSLHTDTQYF
CDR3 DNA: TGCGCCAGCAGCTTGCACACAGATACGCAGTATTTT

D gene: TRBD1
V gene: TRBV18
clone size: -
J gene: TRBJ1-6
CDR3 protein: CASSPGTGPSPLHF
CDR3 DNA: TGTGCCAGCTCACCAGGGACAGGACCCTCACCCCTCCACTTT

D gene: -
V gene: TRBV7-7
clone size: once
J gene: TRBJ2-1
CDR3 protein: CASSLALGNEQFF
CDR3 DNA: TGTGCCAGCAGCTTAGCTTTGGGGAATGAGCAGTTCTTC

D gene: -
V gene: TRBV7-9
clone size: -
J gene: TRBJ2-1
CDR3 protein: CASSPRISPVDEQFF
CDR3 DNA: TGTGCCAGCAGCCCAAGGATATCACCTGTCGATGAGCAGTTCTTC

D gene: TRBD2
V gene: TRBV9
clone size: -
J gene: TRBJ2-5
CDR3 protein: CASSVEAGGGETQYF
CDR3 DNA: TGTGCCAGCAGCGTAGAAGCGGGAGGAGGAGAGACCCAGTACTTC

D gene: -
V gene: TRBV10-3
clone size: -
J gene: TRBJ1-4
CDR3 protein: CAINRATNEKLFF
CDR3 DNA: TGTGCCATCAACAGAGCAACTAATGAAAAACTGTTTTTT

D gene: -
V gene: TRBV18
clone size: -
J gene: TRBJ2-5
CDR3 protein: CASSPYGGTQKETQYF
CDR3 DNA: TGTGCCAGCTCACCGTATGGTGGGACCCAAAAAGAGACCCAGTACTTC

D gene: TRBD2
V gene: TRBV10-3
clone size: -
J gene: TRBJ2-1
CDR3 protein: CATRLAGVSDEQFF
CDR3 DNA: TGTGCCACCAGACTAGCGGGAGTATCCGATGAGCAGTTCTTC

D gene: -
V gene: TRBV7-9
clone size: -
J gene: TRBJ1-1
CDR3 protein: CASSLVAITAEAFF
CDR3 DNA: TGTGCCAGCAGCTTAGTCGCCATAACGGCAGAAGCTTTCTTT

D gene: -
V gene: TRBV9
clone size: once
J gene: TRBJ2-7
CDR3 protein: CASSVGSPGVSYEQYF
CDR3 DNA: TGTGCCAGCAGCGTTGGGTCCCCGGGGGTTAGCTACGAGCAGTACTTC

D gene: TRBD1
V gene: TRBV6-1
clone size: -
J gene: TRBJ2-5
CDR3 protein: CASSVPGQGVRGQETQYF
CDR3 DNA: TGTGCCAGCAGTGTCCCCGGACAGGGGGTACGGGGACAAGAGACCCAGTACTTC

D gene: TRBD2
V gene: TRBV10-3
clone size: -
J gene: TRBJ2-3
CDR3 protein: CAISSQSGSSADTQYF
CDR3 DNA: TGTGCCATCAGCTCTCAAAGCGGGAGTTCGGCAGATACGCAGTATTTT

D gene: -
V gene: TRBV6-5
clone size: -
J gene: TRBJ2-7
CDR3 protein: CASSTPGLSGEQYF
CDR3 DNA: TGTGCCAGCAGTACCCCGGGACTGTCTGGCGAGCAGTACTTC

D gene: TRBD2
V gene: TRBV10-3
clone size: -
J gene: TRBJ2-3
CDR3 protein: CAIRRVAGGGTDTQYF
CDR3 DNA: TGTGCCATCAGGAGGGTGGCGGGAGGCGGCACAGATACGCAGTATTTT

D gene: TRBD1
V gene: TRBV10-1
clone size: -
J gene: TRBJ2-1
CDR3 protein: CASSDLSGGSLNEQFF
CDR3 DNA: TGCGCCAGCAGTGACCTCTCAGGGGGCTCCCTCAATGAGCAGTTCTTC

D gene: -
V gene: TRBV5-5
clone size: once
J gene: TRBJ1-1
CDR3 protein: CASSLSLVSEAFF
CDR3 DNA: TGTGCCAGCAGCTTGTCTTTGGTCAGTGAAGCTTTCTTT

D gene: TRBD1
V gene: TRBV6-1
clone size: once
J gene: TRBJ2-5
CDR3 protein: CASTMDRGNQETQYF
CDR3 DNA: TGTGCCAGCACCATGGACAGGGGGAACCAAGAGACCCAGTACTTC